The rows below give T cell receptor beta chains drawn from one sample of a study of control samples from healthy donors and cancer patients. The assay was immunoSEQ multiplex PCR, and TCRdb's table has in-frame clones only and misses some. The data contain around 59,000 clones, about 92% of them singletons. The sequencing input was PBMCs. The receptor set was obtained from a man aged 35 to 55 with colorectal cancer. CDR3s include the opening cysteine and the closing phenylalanine or tryptophan. The order of the fields is clone size, J gene, V gene, D gene, CDR3 DNA, CDR3 protein. A D gene is named only where the DNA matches it firmly. The size entry is marked missing in some rows and otherwise reads once, few, many or a size class.

- TRBJ1-4 TRBV5-4 TRBD1 TGTGCCAGCAGCTCAAGGGACAGGGGAGATGAAAAACTGTTTTTT CASSSRDRGDEKLFF
- TRBJ1-4 TRBV6-1 - TGTGCCAGCAGTGATTTGGGGGCCGGTAAGGAAAAACTGTTTTTT CASSDLGAGKEKLFF
- TRBJ1-2 TRBV6-5 - TGTGCCAGCACTCGGAGCGGGGGCGCTATCAGTGGCTACACCTTC CASTRSGGAISGYTF
- TRBJ1-6 TRBV6-6 - TGTGCCAGCAGCCGCAGCGTAGGAGGCATGATGGCCCTCCACTTT CASSRSVGGMMALHF
- TRBJ2-1 TRBV7-3 - TGTGCCAGCACCGGCCTTCGGGGGAGCAATGAGCAGTTCTTC CASTGLRGSNEQFF
- TRBJ1-6 TRBV7-3 - TGTGCCAGCAGCTTAACCTTTGGGCAGATTAATTCACCCCTCCACTTT CASSLTFGQINSPLHF
- TRBJ1-3 TRBV24-1 - TGTGCCACCAGTGATGGGAGCTCTGGAAACACCATATATTTT CATSDGSSGNTIYF
- TRBJ2-7 TRBV18 - TGTGCCAGCTCACCGGGGACTGTTGACTACGAGCAGTACTTC CASSPGTVDYEQYF
once TRBJ1-5 TRBV18 TRBD1 TGTGCCAGCTCAACGGACAGGGTGGGGAATCAGCCCCAGCATTTT CASSTDRVGNQPQHF
- TRBJ2-6 TRBV3-1/TRBV3-2 - TGTGCCAGCAGCCACCTCCTGGTAGGAGCTGGGGCCAACGTCCTGACTTTC CASSHLLVGAGANVLTF
- TRBJ1-3 TRBV3-1/TRBV3-2 TRBD1 TGTGCCAGCAGCCCCCCGGACAGGGGGTCTGGAAACACCATATATTTT CASSPPDRGSGNTIYF
once TRBJ2-7 TRBV11-1 - TGTGCCAGCAGCTTAGAGATAGGCCCCTACGAGCAGTACTTC CASSLEIGPYEQYF
- TRBJ2-5 TRBV15 TRBD2 TGTGCCACCAGCAGATCGATGGTAGCGGGGGAAGAGACCCAGTACTTC CATSRSMVAGEETQYF
- TRBJ2-5 TRBV5-1 - TGCGCCAGCAGCTGGGACCAAGAGACCCAGTACTTC CASSWDQETQYF
- TRBJ2-2 TRBV7-3 - TGTGCCAGCAGCTTAAACAGGGTAGCGAACACCGGGGAGCTGTTTTTT CASSLNRVANTGELFF
- TRBJ2-1 TRBV7-2 TRBD2 TGTGCCAGCAGCTCGCAGCGGGGGGGGTATGAGCAGTTCTTC CASSSQRGGYEQFF
- TRBJ1-2 TRBV7-8 - TGTGCCAGCAGCTTAGCGTCTGTATCGCGCAGGACCACTAACTATGGCTACACCTTC CASSLASVSRRTTNYGYTF
- TRBJ2-2 TRBV7-2 - TGTGCCAGCAGCTTAGTGGCGAACACCGGGGAGCTGTTTTTT CASSLVANTGELFF
- TRBJ2-7 TRBV5-8 TRBD1 TGTGCCAGCAGCTTTATACAGGGGGCGGCGGGAAGCGAGCAGTACTTC CASSFIQGAAGSEQYF
few TRBJ1-1 TRBV29-1 - TGCAGCGTTCGTACTTTGTGGGAAGCTTTCTTT CSVRTLWEAFF
- TRBJ2-3 TRBV18 - TGTGCCAGCTCACCACCCACCCACACAGATACGCAGTATTTT CASSPPTHTDTQYF
- TRBJ1-2 TRBV18 - TGTGCCAGCTCACCGGCCTATGGCTACACCTTC CASSPAYGYTF
- TRBJ2-3 TRBV5-5 - TGTGCCAGCAGCTTGGAGTACGGTTTGCGGGCCCAGACAGATACGCAGTATTTT CASSLEYGLRAQTDTQYF